This passage covers 21 T cell receptor beta chains from one sample sequenced in a study of regulatory T cells in long-lasting Graves disease. Researchers made TCR beta libraries by using iRepertoire HTBI primers and running Arm-PCR on CDR3 regions. MiXCR was run by TCRdb on the multiplex PCR reads, yielding one entry per CDR3 protein. The sample consists of hundreds of thousands of distinct CDR3 sequences, roughly a sixth of them appearing once. Time point meaning: newly diagnosed GD, antithyroid drugs for less than 3 months. Extracted RNA from PBMCs served as the source of the TCR library. This sample was shared with a second study, whose subject was T cells in Graves' hyperthyroidism and ophthalmopathy.

The source material was peripheral blood mononuclear cells (PBMCs), sampled at new diagnosis, from a patient treated with antithyroid drugs. These receptors came from a man between 18 and 29 years old with Graves disease.

This clonotype has a handful of counts. The rearrangement uses TRBV3-1 and TRBJ2-7; tentative D call: TRBD2 (5 bases). This CDR3 has 13 residues. V was shortened by 3 bases and J by 0 bases, with 6 bases between the two germline ends. Germline assignment: CDR1 LGHDT and CDR2 YNNKEL (reference sequence). The CDR3 sequence: CASSHGISYEQYF. In nucleotides, the CDR3 is TGTGCCAGCAGCCACGGGATCTCCTACGAGCAGTACTTC.

There are many counts of this clonotype. The genes are TRBV30 and TRBJ2-2; 9 nucleotides agree with TRBD2. The ends lost 3 bases at V and 5 bases at J; junction bases unmatched: 4. The CDR3 spans 14 residues. The germline V gene has CDR1 GTSNPN and CDR2 SVGIG (reference sequence). The chain's CDR3 is CAWSLGLATGELFF. In DNA, the CDR3 is TGTGCCTGGAGCCTTGGACTAGCGACCGGGGAGCTGTTTTTT.

The sample holds a few counts of this clonotype. The chain employs TRBV12-3 or TRBV12-4 and TRBJ1-2; D uncertain. V dropped 6 bases and J dropped 5 bases, with 16 bases sitting between them. The CDR3 is 14 amino acids. The chain's CDR3 is CASSPEKNLYGYTF. CDR3 DNA sequence: TGTGCCAGCAGCCCAGAGAAAAACTTGTATGGCTACACCTTC.

In this sample, this clonotype turned up a few times. This chain uses TRBV5-1 with TRBJ2-7; D is perhaps TRBD1 or TRBD2 (5 bases each). The CDR3 contains 14 residues. Trimming left V 4 bases short and J 2 bases short, with 13 bases between. CDR1 and CDR2 from the germline V gene are SGHRS and YFSETQ. The CDR3 coding sequence is TGCGCCAGCAGCCCCCGGGACGGAGCCTACGAGCAGTACTTC. Protein product: CASSPRDGAYEQYF.

The chain is built from TRBV10-3 and TRBJ2-1; 8 bases agree with TRBD1. Germline V gene sequence: CDR1 ENHRY, CDR2 SYGVKD. The CDR3 totals 16 residues. V trimming: 3 bases; J trimming: 7 bases; junction bases outside the gene matches: 11. CDR3 DNA: TGTGCCATCAGTGATCCCAATAGGCAGGGGGCTAATGAGCAGTTCTTC. Protein: CAISDPNRQGANEQFF.

The table lists this clonotype with many counts. The gene calls are TRBV5-1 and TRBJ2-5; perhaps TRBD1 as D (6 bases). This CDR3 is 14 amino acids long. Germline CDR1 SGHRS, CDR2 YFSETQ. The V end was cut by 9 bases, the J end by 3 bases, with 18 bases between. DNA for the CDR3: TGCGCCACCCGATCGGACAGCCCGAAAGAGACCCAGTACTTC. It encodes CATRSDSPKETQYF.

In its sample, this clonotype was seen many times. This chain uses TRBV3-1 with TRBJ1-5; tentative D call: TRBD1 (5 bases). CDR1 and CDR2 from the germline V gene are LGHDT and YNNKEL (reference sequence). V lost 4 bases and J 7 bases, leaving 11 bases between the germline ends. There are 13 residues in the CDR3. CDR3 coding DNA: TGTGCCAGCAGCCCCCCCGGGGCCCAGCCCCAGCATTTT. This sequence encodes CASSPPGAQPQHF.

This clonotype was found many times. The chain uses TRBV28 and TRBJ1-5, with D possibly matching TRBD1 (5 bases). The V and J ends lost 3 bases and 6 bases respectively, with 12 bases between them. The germline V gene encodes CDR1 MDHEN and CDR2 SYDVKM. The CDR3 sequence is 14 residues long. The CDR3 bases are TGTGCCAGCAGTTTTTTTGCGGGGGGTCAGCCCCAGCATTTT. Amino acid sequence: CASSFFAGGQPQHF.

This clonotype occurred many times. The chain employs TRBV27 and TRBJ2-1, with 9 bases that match TRBD2. The J segment lost 7 bases and the V segment lost 5 bases, leaving 3 bases of the junction unmatched. Germline V lookup: CDR1 MNHEY, CDR2 SMNVEV (reference sequence). The CDR3 contains 13 residues. CDR3 region: CASSRTSENEQFF. Written as DNA, the CDR3 is TGTGCCAGCAGTCGGACTAGCGAGAATGAGCAGTTCTTC.

This clonotype showed up many times. This CDR3 is CASSAVGGTEAFF. CDR3 bases: TGTGCCAGCAGCGCCGTTGGAGGCACTGAAGCTTTCTTT. The chain uses TRBV7-2 and TRBJ1-1; D is unresolved. Germline values: CDR1 SGHTA, CDR2 FQGNSA. The length of the CDR3 is 13 residues. V gave up 5 bases and J gave up 4 bases, with 11 bases separating them.

The gene calls are TRBV29-1 and TRBJ2-5; possibly TRBD2 for D (6 bases). Germline V CDR1 and CDR2: SQVTM, ANQGSEA. V lost 7 bases and J 4 bases, leaving 16 bases between the germline ends. The CDR3 sequence is 13 residues long. DNA for the CDR3: TGCAGCGCTGCCGATGGAGGGCCAGAGACCCAGTACTTC. Translation gives CSAADGGPETQYF.

This clonotype was counted at least ten times. The V gene is TRBV28, the J gene TRBJ2-5; D ambiguous. The CDR3 is made up of 14 amino acids. V dropped 3 bases and J dropped 1 base, with 9 bases sitting between them. The germline V gene encodes CDR1 MDHEN and CDR2 SYDVKM. The CDR3 loop reads CASSLGQLQETQYF. The DNA for the CDR3 is TGTGCCAGCAGTTTGGGTCAGCTCCAAGAGACCCAGTACTTC.

The gene calls are TRBV28 and TRBJ1-4, with 10 bases that match TRBD1. Germline CDR1 MDHEN, CDR2 SYDVKM. The CDR3 runs 14 residues. V was pared by 5 bases and J by 8 bases, with 5 bases of the junction left unmatched. CDR3 sequence reads: CASSAGQGWEKLFF. The CDR3 bases are TGTGCCAGCAGTGCGGGACAGGGGTGGGAAAAACTGTTTTTT.

About this clonotype: A much larger clone sits a single nucleotide away, making a read error possible. The rearrangement uses TRBV11-2 and TRBJ1-1; TRBD1 agrees at 9 bases. From germline, CDR1 is SGHAT and CDR2 FQNNGV. The CDR3 extends over 17 amino acids. In nucleotides, the CDR3 is TGTGCCAACAGCTTAGGCTGGACAGGGGAGTCAAGCACTGAAGCTTTCTTT. Its protein product is CANSLGWTGESSTEAFF.

This clonotype was counted a few times. This chain connects TRBV20-1 to TRBJ1-2; no firm D call. Germline V gene data show CDR1 as DFQATT and CDR2 as SNEGSKA (reference sequence). This CDR3 is built from 12 residues. Trimming took 5 bases from V and 5 from J, leaving 12 bases between them. CDR3 region: CSAEGEIYGYTF. The DNA for the CDR3 is TGCAGTGCTGAGGGAGAAATTTATGGCTACACCTTC.

The chain links TRBV19 to TRBJ2-1, with D possibly being TRBD2 (6 bases). With 6 bases removed from V and 3 bases from J, the gap between germline ends came to 18 bases. This CDR3 contains 16 residues. Germline lookup yields CDR1 LNHDA and CDR2 SQIVND (reference sequence). CDR3: CASSPSRRADYNEQFF. CDR3 nucleotide sequence: TGTGCCAGTAGCCCCTCCAGGAGGGCGGACTACAATGAGCAGTTCTTC.

This clonotype came up many times. V usage is TRBV28 and J usage is TRBJ2-7, with 12 bases fitting TRBD1. In germline, CDR1 is MDHEN, CDR2 SYDVKM. The V segment lost 8 bases and the J segment 4 bases; nucleotides outside the gene matches: 9. CDR3 size: 15 residues. The CDR3 DNA is TGTGCCAGCTCGACCGGGACAGGGGGCTCATACGAGCAGTACTTC. Residues: CASSTGTGGSYEQYF.

This clonotype was counted once. The chain employs TRBV3-1 and TRBJ2-1; D is perhaps TRBD1 or TRBD2 (5 bases each). The CDR3 is 14 residues long. Per the germline V gene, CDR1 is LGHDT and CDR2 is YNNKEL (reference sequence). Trimming pared 2 bases from V and 8 bases from J, leaving 13 bases between. This CDR3 reads CASSQWGTGDEQFF. DNA for the CDR3: TGTGCCAGCAGCCAATGGGGGACCGGAGATGAGCAGTTCTTC.

The gene calls are TRBV5-1 and TRBJ2-7; perhaps TRBD2 as D (5 bases). CDR1 is SGHRS and CDR2 is YFSETQ in the germline V gene. V lost 1 base to trimming and J lost 2 bases, with 16 bases between them. CDR3 length: 16 residues. CDR3: CASSLSVGEVTYEQYF. CDR3 bases: TGCGCCAGCAGCTTGTCGGTGGGAGAAGTTACCTACGAGCAGTACTTC.

This clonotype was observed a handful of times. The CDR3, as DNA: TGCGCCAGCAGCTTGAGGGGGACAGGGGACTCCTATAATTCACCCCTCCACTTT. This encodes CASSLRGTGDSYNSPLHF. This chain joins TRBV5-1 and TRBJ1-6; 10 bases are shared with TRBD1. Germline V gene lookup returns CDR1 SGHRS and CDR2 YFSETQ. This CDR3 contains 18 residues. The junction had 4 bases not matched to a gene; V was cut back by 1 base and J by 0 bases.

This chain joins TRBV7-9 and TRBJ2-7; D could derive from TRBD1 or TRBD2 (6 bases each). There are 14 residues in the CDR3. In germline, CDR1 is SEHNR, CDR2 FQNEAQ (reference sequence). The ends were cut back, 3 bases at V and 6 bases at J, with 15 bases in the middle. CDR3 in amino acids: CASSFPWGAGEQYF. DNA of the CDR3: TGTGCCAGCAGCTTCCCGTGGGGGGCGGGCGAGCAGTACTTC.